These 27 T cell receptor beta chains originate from one sample sequenced in a study of identifying expanded T cells in peripheral blood. Some clones are missing from TCRdb's copy, which holds only in-frame ones; the method was immunoSEQ multiplex PCR. Of about 100,000 clones detected, approximately 86% appear once; the ten largest clones hold 4.5% to 7%. The sequencing sample was made of blood. These receptors all come from a person aged 18 to 75 in good health.

The chain carries TRBV27 and TRBJ2-1; a weak D match, TRBD1 (6 bases). The CDR3 runs to 14 residues. The germline V gene has CDR1 MNHEY and CDR2 SMNVEV (reference sequence). The V and J ends lost 1 base and 8 bases respectively, with 12 bases between them. CDR3 loop: CASSLLGRGDEQFF. The CDR3 DNA reads TGTGCCAGCAGTTTATTGGGCAGGGGCGATGAGCAGTTCTTC.

V usage is TRBV5-5 and J usage is TRBJ2-7, with D perhaps TRBD1 (7 bases). The germline V gene has CDR1 SGHKS and CDR2 YYEKEE (reference sequence). V was trimmed by 5 bases and J by 5 bases, leaving 26 bases between them. This CDR3 is built from 17 residues. The CDR3 reads CASRPKHRGGVGDEQYF. The CDR3 coding sequence is TGTGCCAGCAGACCGAAACACAGGGGAGGCGTCGGGGACGAGCAGTACTTC.

In this sample, this clone turned up once. For the CDR3, the DNA is TGCGCCAGCAGCTTGGGCCAGGCCTACTCTGGAAACACCATATATTTT. Its translation: CASSLGQAYSGNTIYF. V usage is TRBV5-1 and J usage is TRBJ1-3; no clear D gene. The CDR3 contains 16 residues. Trimming left V 0 bases short and J 0 bases short, with 10 bases between. Germline-derived CDR1 and CDR2 are SGHRS and YFSETQ.

J is TRBJ2-7 and V is TRBV4-3; 7 bases are shared with TRBD1. The CDR3 covers 16 residues. Unmatched junction bases numbered 7, after V lost 0 bases and J lost 2 bases. The germline CDR1 and CDR2 sequences are LGHNA and YSLEER. The CDR3 nucleotides read TGCGCCAGCAGCCAAGATTTCGGGGACAGCCCCTACGAGCAGTACTTC. Translation gives CASSQDFGDSPYEQYF.

The chain couples TRBV6-6 to TRBJ2-7; D not resolved. The CDR3 covers 11 residues. Germline V gene lookup returns CDR1 MNHNY and CDR2 SVGAGI (reference sequence). V was shortened by 6 bases and J by 4 bases, with 7 bases between the two germline ends. CDR3 loop: CASRGRYEQYF. CDR3 sequence (DNA): TGTGCCAGCAGGGGCAGGTACGAGCAGTACTTC.

The V and J genes are TRBV27 and TRBJ2-3, with D perhaps matching TRBD1 (6 bases). Trimming shortened V by 10 bases and J by 4 bases, and 12 bases separated the two germline ends. Looked up from germline, CDR1 is MNHEY and CDR2 is SMNVEV (reference sequence). The CDR3 length is 12 residues. The CDR3 spells CATRTVSDTQYF. The CDR3, as DNA: TGTGCCACCCGGACAGTTTCAGATACGCAGTATTTT.

The V gene is TRBV4-1, the J gene TRBJ1-4; D may be TRBD1 (6 bases). V lost 3 bases and J 11 bases, leaving 25 bases between the germline ends. The germline V gene encodes CDR1 MGHRA and CDR2 YSYEKL. CDR3 length equals 17 residues. In DNA form, the CDR3 reads TGCGCCAGCAGCCACGACCTTAGTATGGGGGCTACTGTGAAACTGTTTTTT. Amino acids: CASSHDLSMGATVKLFF.

The chain couples TRBV5-8 to TRBJ1-1, with a possible D match to TRBD1 (5 bases). V was shortened by 7 bases and J by 1 base, with 11 bases between the two germline ends. The CDR3 is made up of 13 amino acids. Germline lookup yields CDR1 SGHTS and CDR2 YDEGEE. CDR3 sequence: CASWQGWNTEAFF. The CDR3 bases are TGTGCCAGCTGGCAGGGTTGGAACACTGAAGCTTTCTTT.

The chain carries TRBV7-2 and TRBJ1-4, with TRBD1 matching over 7 bases. The germline V gene has CDR1 SGHTA and CDR2 FQGNSA. Trimming took 2 bases from V and 10 from J; bases not matched to a gene: 13. The length of the CDR3 is 16 residues. The chain's CDR3 is CASSLNRPGGMGKLFF. CDR3 DNA: TGTGCCAGCAGCTTAAATCGTCCAGGGGGAATGGGAAAACTGTTTTTT.

The chain employs TRBV5-1 and TRBJ1-1; TRBD1 might be the D (5 bases). Germline V gene lookup returns CDR1 SGHRS and CDR2 YFSETQ. There are 15 residues in the CDR3. Trimming pared 5 bases from V and 1 base from J, leaving 15 bases between. The CDR3 sequence is CASRFPGGGNTEAFF. The CDR3 nucleotides read TGCGCCAGCAGGTTCCCGGGGGGAGGGAACACTGAAGCTTTCTTT.

As DNA, the CDR3 is TGTGCCAGCAGTAAAAGACAACCGGATTCCTACGAGCAGTACTTC. It yields the protein CASSKRQPDSYEQYF. J is TRBJ2-7 and V is TRBV6-1; D remains ambiguous. Germline-derived CDR1 and CDR2 are MNHNS and SASEGT. With 5 bases removed from V and 1 base from J, the gap between germline ends came to 15 bases. The CDR3 covers 15 residues.

The genes are TRBV27 and TRBJ1-1, with D possibly matching TRBD1 (6 bases). The CDR3 consists of 14 residues. V lost 6 bases and J lost 1, with 12 bases in between. Germline V gives CDR1 MNHEY, CDR2 SMNVEV (reference sequence). CDR3 amino acids: CASSLGGANTEAFF. DNA of the CDR3: TGTGCCAGCAGCTTAGGGGGGGCGAACACTGAAGCTTTCTTT.

V and J are TRBV6-5 and TRBJ1-2, with 8 bases identical to TRBD1. The length of the CDR3 is 15 residues. Germline CDR1 MNHEY, CDR2 SVGAGI. V shed 5 bases and J 0 bases; nucleotides not matched to a gene: 5. This CDR3 is CASSLQGAANYGYTF. For the CDR3, the DNA is TGTGCCAGCAGTCTCCAGGGGGCAGCTAACTATGGCTACACCTTC.

V and J are TRBV6-5 and TRBJ1-5; D ambiguous. Trimming pared 6 bases from V and 0 bases from J, leaving 9 bases between. Germline CDR1 is MNHEY and CDR2 is SVGAGI. This CDR3 comprises 14 residues. CDR3 protein: CASRSGYSNQPQHF. Here the CDR3 DNA reads TGTGCCAGCAGATCAGGTTATAGCAATCAGCCCCAGCATTTT.

This sequence joins TRBV7-9 and TRBJ2-1, with 9 bases matching TRBD2. With 6 bases clipped from V and 1 base from J, the junction kept 4 bases outside the gene matches. CDR3 length: 15 residues. The germline gives CDR1 SEHNR, CDR2 FQNEAQ (reference sequence). CDR3 in amino acids: CASRPRGGSYNEQFF. The CDR3 DNA sequence: TGTGCCAGCAGACCGCGGGGGGGTTCCTACAATGAGCAGTTCTTC.

This chain joins TRBV10-3 and TRBJ1-1, with D tentatively TRBD1 (6 bases). CDR1 is ENHRY, CDR2 SYGVKD, per germline. Deletions cut 4 bases from V and 6 bases from J, with 15 bases between. The CDR3 consists of 14 residues. CDR3 bases: TGTGCCATCAGTGTAGGGCAGGGGAATGCTGAAGCTTTCTTT. It codes for CAISVGQGNAEAFF.

V gene TRBV6-5 combines with J gene TRBJ1-3; D is unresolved. The CDR3 contains 12 residues. V was shortened by 3 bases and J by 4 bases, with 4 bases between the two germline ends. Germline CDR1 is MNHEY and CDR2 is SVGAGI. The DNA for the CDR3 is TGTGCCAGCAGTTATGGGGGAAACACCATATATTTT. It yields the protein CASSYGGNTIYF.

The chain has TRBV7-2 and TRBJ2-2, with 7 bases matching TRBD2. Germline values: CDR1 SGHTA, CDR2 FQGNSA. Germline trimming cut 5 bases from V and 6 bases from J; bases unmatched to any gene: 6. This CDR3 has 14 amino acids. DNA for the CDR3: TGTGCCAGCAGCCGAGGGAGGGGCTCCGGGGAGCTGTTTTTT. Its protein is CASSRGRGSGELFF.

With respect to this clone: At one end, the junction sequence differs from germline, possibly due to a read error. V is TRBV5-1 and J is TRBJ1-4; D ambiguous. The CDR3 consists of 15 residues. CDR1 is SGHRS and CDR2 is YFSETQ in the germline V gene. CDR3 sequence: CATRERTDTIEKLFF. The CDR3, as DNA: TGCGCCACCAGAGAAAGGACCGATACTATTGAAAAACTGTTTTTT.

V gene TRBV5-4 combines with J gene TRBJ1-4, with TRBD1 identical over 8 bases. CDR3 size: 16 residues. With V trimmed by 4 bases and J by 7 bases, 12 bases remained unmatched. CDR1 is SGHNT and CDR2 is YYREEE in the germline V gene (reference sequence). The CDR3 region has the DNA TGTGCCAGCAGCCACCTCGGACAGGGAGGAAGTGAAAAACTGTTTTTT. It is translated as CASSHLGQGGSEKLFF.

CDR3 bases: TGTGCCAGCAGCTTGGGGGGGGGAACCAATCAGCCCCAGCATTTT. It codes for CASSLGGGTNQPQHF. V and J are TRBV5-4 and TRBJ1-5; maybe TRBD1 (5 bases). V shed 0 bases and J shed 3 bases, with 10 bases lying between them. Germline V gene data show CDR1 as SGHNT and CDR2 as YYREEE (reference sequence). The CDR3 has 15 residues.

This clone was seen more than once but under ten times. V gene TRBV6-4 combines with J gene TRBJ2-1; D call uncertain. Looked up from germline, CDR1 is MRHNA and CDR2 is SNTAGT. V lost 0 bases and J lost 0, with 6 bases in between. The CDR3 is 15 residues long. The CDR3 loop reads CASSDSASSYNEQFF. The CDR3 nucleotides read TGTGCCAGCAGTGACTCGGCTAGCTCCTACAATGAGCAGTTCTTC.

This clone occurred once. V usage is TRBV5-6 and J usage is TRBJ2-3; tentative D call: TRBD1 (5 bases). Germline CDR1 reads SGHDT; CDR2 reads YYEEEE. The CDR3 loop spans 16 amino acids. Trimming removed 1 base at V and 3 bases at J, with 15 bases between. CDR3 loop: CASSLQGSSWTDTQYF. The CDR3 region has the DNA TGTGCCAGCAGCTTGCAGGGCAGTTCGTGGACAGATACGCAGTATTTT.

The chain employs TRBV14 and TRBJ2-2; the D gene is possibly TRBD2 (5 bases). Between the trimmed V and J ends, which lost 4 bases and 4 bases, there was a span of 10 bases. The CDR3 is 14 amino acids. Germline V gives CDR1 SGHDN, CDR2 FVKESK. CDR3 loop: CASSLLRGTGELFF. The CDR3 nucleotides are TGTGCCAGCAGCCTCCTCCGGGGCACCGGGGAGCTGTTTTTT.

This clone is medium-sized (0.01 to 0.1%) by share. V and J are TRBV6-5 and TRBJ1-6, with D maybe TRBD1 (6 bases). Germline V gene sequence: CDR1 MNHEY, CDR2 SVGAGI. There are 16 residues in the CDR3. V was pared by 0 bases and J by 10 bases, with 16 bases between. The CDR3 region has the DNA TGTGCCAGCAGTTACTCCCAGGGGTCGTTGGAGTCACCCCTCCACTTT. This codes for CASSYSQGSLESPLHF.

The count of this clone is one. The chain links TRBV7-6 to TRBJ2-2; D remains ambiguous. Trimming pared 2 bases from V and 4 bases from J, leaving 5 bases between. This CDR3 comprises 13 residues. CDR1 and CDR2 from the germline V gene are SGHVS and FNYEAQ. CDR3 region: CASSLTVTGELFF. The CDR3 DNA reads TGTGCCAGCAGCTTAACCGTCACCGGGGAGCTGTTTTTT.

This clone was seen a handful of times. The chain uses TRBV7-2 and TRBJ2-7; 9 bases align to TRBD1. The germline V gene encodes CDR1 SGHTA and CDR2 FQGNSA. V lost 8 bases and J lost 3; bases outside the gene matches: 11. The CDR3 totals 15 residues. This chain's CDR3 is CASLITGTGNYEQYF. The CDR3 region has the DNA TGTGCCAGCTTGATAACCGGGACAGGGAACTACGAGCAGTACTTC.